This TCR beta chain comes out of a study of shared clonotypes between healthy human individuals. General observations from the study: Researchers sampled blood only, noting tissue repertoires likely differ.

CDR1 MGHDK and CDR2 SYGVNS come from the germline V gene. The CDR3 is 13 residues long. V lost 6 bases, J lost 9 bases, and 5 bases stayed unmatched. Details on this clone: Antigen unknown.

Every donor was a Caucasian adult from Nashville, Tennessee. The protocol was immunoSEQ multiplex PCR, while the TCRdb copy is restricted to in-frame clones and leaves out a portion. The repertoire includes 950,000 to 1,100,000 clones, roughly 80% of them detected once, and roughly 1.4% sits in the top ten. This TCR derives from a man aged 18 to 29 in good health. What was sequenced was memory CD4+ T cells sorted from blood. The subset was: CD45RA-negative fraction. The rearrangement uses TRBV25-1 and TRBJ1-1, with TRBD1 matching 12 bases. DNA for the CDR3: TGTGCCAGCAGGGGACAGGGGGCGACTAAAGCTTTCTTT. Its protein product is CASRGQGATKAFF. Full variable domain (rest looked up from reference TRBV25-1 and TRBJ1-1): EADIYQTPRYLVIGTGKKITLECSQTMGHDKMYWYQQDPGMELHLIHYSYGVNSTEKGDLSSESTVSRIRTEHFPLTLESARPSHTSQYLCASRGQGATKAFFGQGTRLTVV.